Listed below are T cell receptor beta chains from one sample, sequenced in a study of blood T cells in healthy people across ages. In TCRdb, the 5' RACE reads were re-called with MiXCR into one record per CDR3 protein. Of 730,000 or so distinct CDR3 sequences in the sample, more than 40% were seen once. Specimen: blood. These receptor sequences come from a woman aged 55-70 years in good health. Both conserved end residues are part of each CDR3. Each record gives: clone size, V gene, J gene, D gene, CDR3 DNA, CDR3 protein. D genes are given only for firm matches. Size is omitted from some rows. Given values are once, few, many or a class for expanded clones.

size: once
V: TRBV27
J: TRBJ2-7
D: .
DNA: TGTGCCAGCAGTTTTGGGGGAGGCAGTTACAGGAGAATGACCTACGAGCAGTACTTC
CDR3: CASSFGGGSYRRMTYEQYF

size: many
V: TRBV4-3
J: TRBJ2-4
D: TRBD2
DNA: TGCGCCAGCAGCCAAGAATCAACCCTAATTGCTAGCGGGAGGGCCCGAAACATTCAGTACTTC
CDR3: CASSQESTLIASGRARNIQYF

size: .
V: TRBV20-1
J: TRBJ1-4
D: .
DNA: TGCAGTGCTACCCGGACTAATGAAAAACTGTTTTTT
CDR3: CSATRTNEKLFF

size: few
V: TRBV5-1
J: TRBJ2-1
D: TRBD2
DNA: TGCGCCAGCAGCTTGGCCGATAGCGGGGGGGCCGATGAGCAGTTCTTC
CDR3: CASSLADSGGADEQFF

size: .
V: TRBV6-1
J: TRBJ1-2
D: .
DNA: TGTGCCAGCAGTGAGGACGGCTATGGCTACACCTTC
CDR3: CASSEDGYGYTF

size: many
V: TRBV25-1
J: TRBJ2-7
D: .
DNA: TGTGCCAGCAGGGACAACTACGAGCAGTACTTC
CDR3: CASRDNYEQYF

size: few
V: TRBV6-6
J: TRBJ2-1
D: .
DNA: TGTGCCAGCAGTTACGCGGACAGAGACAATGAGCAGTTCTTC
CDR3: CASSYADRDNEQFF

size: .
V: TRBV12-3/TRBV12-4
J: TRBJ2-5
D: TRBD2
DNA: TGTGCCAGCACCGCCGGACTAGCGGTAAATGAGCAGTACTTC
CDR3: CASTAGLAVNEQYF

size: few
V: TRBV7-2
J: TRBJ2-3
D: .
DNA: TGTGCCAGCAGCTTAGGGCCCGGGGGTGGCACAGATACGCAGTATTTT
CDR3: CASSLGPGGGTDTQYF

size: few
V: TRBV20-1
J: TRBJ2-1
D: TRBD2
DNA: TGCAGTGCTAGTCTGTCTAGCGGGACATCCTACAATGAGCAGTTCTTC
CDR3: CSASLSSGTSYNEQFF

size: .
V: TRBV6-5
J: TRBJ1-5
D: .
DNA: .
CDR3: CASSSSGAGINQPQHF

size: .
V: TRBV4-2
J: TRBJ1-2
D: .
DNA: TGTGCCAGCAGCCAAGGAATCGACTACATGGGGGATGGCTACACCTTC
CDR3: CASSQGIDYMGDGYTF

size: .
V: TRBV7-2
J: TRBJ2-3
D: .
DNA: TGTGCCAGCACCGGTACGAGGGTGGGCACAGATACGCAGTATTTT
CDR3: CASTGTRVGTDTQYF

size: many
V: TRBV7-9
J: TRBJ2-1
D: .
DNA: TGTGCCAGCATCCTGGGACTTCTTGGTGAGCAGTTCTTC
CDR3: CASILGLLGEQFF

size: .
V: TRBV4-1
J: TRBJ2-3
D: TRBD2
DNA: TGCGCCAGCAGCCAAGACAAAGCGGGGGTTCTCACAGATACGCAGTATTTT
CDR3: CASSQDKAGVLTDTQYF

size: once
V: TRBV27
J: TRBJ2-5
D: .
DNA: TGTGCCAGCAGACCTACAGGGCGCCAAGAGACCCAGTACTTC
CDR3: CASRPTGRQETQYF

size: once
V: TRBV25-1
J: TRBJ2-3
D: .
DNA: TGTGCCAGCAGTGAAGGGCGAATGGGGACGCAGTATTTT
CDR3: CASSEGRMGTQYF

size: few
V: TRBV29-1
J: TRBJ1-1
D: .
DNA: TGCAGCGTTGAATGGGCTCTGAACACTGAAGCTTTCTTT
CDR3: CSVEWALNTEAFF

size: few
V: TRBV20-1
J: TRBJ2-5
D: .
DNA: TGCAGTGCTACGTCATTTGGGACGGGACTCCAAGAGACCCAGTACTTC
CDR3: CSATSFGTGLQETQYF

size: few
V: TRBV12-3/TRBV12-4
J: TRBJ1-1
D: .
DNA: TGTGCCAGCAGCTTTGCCACTGAAGCTTTCTTT
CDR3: CASSFATEAFF

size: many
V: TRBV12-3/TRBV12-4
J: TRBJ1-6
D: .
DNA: TGTGCCAGCAGTCAGGGCGATTCGGCACCCCTCCACTTT
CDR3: CASSQGDSAPLHF

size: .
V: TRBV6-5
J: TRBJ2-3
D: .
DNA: TGTGCCAGCAGTTCTATAGCACCCTCCAACGTTGGCACAGATACGCAGTATTTT
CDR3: CASSSIAPSNVGTDTQYF

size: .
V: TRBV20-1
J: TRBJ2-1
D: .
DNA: TGCAGTGCTAGTTCATCGCGGGGAGAGTACGATGAGCAGTTCTTC
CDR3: CSASSSRGEYDEQFF

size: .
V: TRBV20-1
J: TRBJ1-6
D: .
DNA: TGCAGTGCTAGTGTCGGACTTTATAATTCACCCCTCCACTTT
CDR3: CSASVGLYNSPLHF

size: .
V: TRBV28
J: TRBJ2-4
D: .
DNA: TGTGCCAGCAGTTTTGTGCAGACAACCAAAAACATTCAGTACTTC
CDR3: CASSFVQTTKNIQYF

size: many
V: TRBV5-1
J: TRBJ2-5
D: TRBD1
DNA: TGCGCCAGCAGCCCTCAGGGGGATCAAGAGACCCAGTACTTC
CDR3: CASSPQGDQETQYF

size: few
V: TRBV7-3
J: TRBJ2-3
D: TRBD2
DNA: TGTGCCAGCAGCCCCGGGACTAGCGGGGGCCAGCAGTATTTT
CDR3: CASSPGTSGGQQYF

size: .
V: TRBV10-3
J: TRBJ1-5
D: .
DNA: TGTGCCATCAGTGTCCGAGGGGATCAGCCCCAGCATTTT
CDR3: CAISVRGDQPQHF

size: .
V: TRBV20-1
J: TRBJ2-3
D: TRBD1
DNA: TGCAGTGCTAGGGGAGAGACAGGGATGGGCACAGATACGCAGTATTTT
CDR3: CSARGETGMGTDTQYF

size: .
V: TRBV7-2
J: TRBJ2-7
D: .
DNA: TGTGCCAGCAGCCCAGGGTCGGGGCAGACCTACGAGCAGTACTTC
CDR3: CASSPGSGQTYEQYF

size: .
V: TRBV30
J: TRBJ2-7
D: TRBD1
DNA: TGTGCCTGGAACAGGGGGCCCTACGAGCAGTACTTC
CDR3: CAWNRGPYEQYF

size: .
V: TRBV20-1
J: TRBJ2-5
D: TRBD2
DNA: TGCAGTGCTAACCGACTAGCGGGGACCCGGGAGACCCAGTACTTC
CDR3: CSANRLAGTRETQYF

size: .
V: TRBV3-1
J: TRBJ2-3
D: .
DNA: TGTGCCAGCAGCCAAGAGACTACCAGCACAGATACGCAGTATTTT
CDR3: CASSQETTSTDTQYF